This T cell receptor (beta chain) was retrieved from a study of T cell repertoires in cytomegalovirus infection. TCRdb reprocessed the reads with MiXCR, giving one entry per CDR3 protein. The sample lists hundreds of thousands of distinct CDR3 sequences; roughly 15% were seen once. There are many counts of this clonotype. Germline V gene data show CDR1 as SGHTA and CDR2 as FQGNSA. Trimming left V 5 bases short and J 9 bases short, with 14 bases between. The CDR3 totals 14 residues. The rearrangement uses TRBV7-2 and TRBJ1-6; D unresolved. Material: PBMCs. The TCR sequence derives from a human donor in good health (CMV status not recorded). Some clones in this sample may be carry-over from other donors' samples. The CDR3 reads CASSIVGSGSPLHF. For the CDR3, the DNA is TGTGCCAGCAGCATCGTGGGTAGTGGTTCACCCCTCCACTTT.